The entry below describes one TCR beta chain. This clonotype came up a few times. Its recognized antigen is unknown. No quality values exist for individual bases; no much larger clone is one base distant. PBMCs were isolated by Ficoll-Paque density gradient centrifugation. From cysteine to phenylalanine, the CDR3 is 14 amino acids long. CDR3 DNA only is kept here, 42 bases in frame from base 1. Per the germline V gene, MNHEY is the CDR1 and SVGAGI is the CDR2. V is pared back by 6 bases and J by 1 base, with 12 bases lying between the germline termini. The entry originates in a study of T-cell memory formation after mild COVID-19 (dated by TCRdb to the early 2020s). With regard to the full study: TCR sequence clusters from the two donors were largely donor specific. T-cell clones expanding and contracting after mild COVID-19 in a couple of donors were tracked by longitudinal TCRalpha and TCRbeta repertoire sequencing. Two young, previously healthy adult volunteers, one female and one male, were included in the cohort. Overall results and qualifications from the work: From day 15 to 85, contracting clones showed balanced CD4/CD8 phenotypes, whereas a second wave of clones that expanded from day 15 to 37 leaned towards CD4+. Contracting CD4+ clones appeared mostly in the CM and EM memory subsets, whereas CD8+ clones were enriched in EMRA. Only a couple of mild cases were covered by the study, and larger cohorts that include severe cases with pre-infection samples were considered necessary. SARS-CoV-2 specificity of the second-wave clones peaking on day 37 was not confirmed. Some responding clones were detected in pre-infection memory, suggesting pre-existing cross-reactive memory T cells joined the SARS-CoV-2 response.

TCRdb lists the instrument as Illumina NovaSeq 6000. TCRalpha and TCRbeta cDNA libraries were constructed by 5'RACE with constant-segment primers, with sample barcodes and unique molecular identifiers being introduced. Trizol reagent was used to extract RNA from every sample. Library amplification was performed in two PCR steps, and a second sample barcode and Illumina TruSeq adapters were introduced in the second step. Sequencing of the libraries was done on an Illumina NovaSeq, producing 2 x 150 bp paired-end reads. The original pipeline was this. The reads were demultiplexed and collapsed into UMI-guided consensus sequences using migec v1.2.7. With mixcr v2.1.11, UMI consensuses were aligned to TRA and TRB V and J templates and assembled into clonotypes. A clonotype was counted as expanded or contracted only if both edgeR and NoisET called the change significant, with noise models trained on biological replicates. For edgeR calls, a false discovery rate-adjusted p below 0.01 and a log2 fold-change threshold of 1 were applied. As an exploratory analysis of dynamics, max-normalized trajectories of the 1000 most abundant clonotypes were examined by PCA with hierarchical clustering. Separately sequenced CD4+ and CD8+ repertoires were used to assign a CD4 or CD8 phenotype to each responding clone. The raw public data were reprocessed by TCRdb itself: fastp quality trimming at Q25, MiXCR clonotype calling, in-frame beta chains only. Merged by CDR3 protein, the rows form single entries marked with the most common genes and DNA. TCRdb's processing, not the authors', yielded these V and J calls. For this sample the table gives roughly 200,000 distinct CDR3 sequences, of which 15% to 20% were detected only once. The ten largest clones add up to roughly 2.1% of the sample.

The TCR sequence derives from an adult woman who had mild COVID-19 (a few samples of this study predate the infection). The sample titles of this study are shuffled in the database, so cell type and time point are left out; the donor was told from shared clones. The V gene is TRBV6-5 and the J gene is TRBJ1-1, with a tentative D gene TRBD1 over 5 matching bases. The sequenced sample was PBMCs or a T cell subset sorted from them (not recorded which). In nucleotides, the sequence is TGTGCCAGCAGGCCTTTAACAGGGAACACTGAAGCTTTCTTT. Its translation is CASRPLTGNTEAFF.